These T cell receptor beta chains were read from a single sample in a study of spatial heterogeneity in lung cancer. TCRdb passed the 5' RACE reads through MiXCR, listing each CDR3 protein once. The sample includes 75,000 to 85,000 distinct CDR3 sequences, approximately 20% of them seen just once. The sequencing used PBMCs, collected at surgery. The receptors here all came from a male donor with early-stage non-small cell lung cancer. The CDR3 runs from the conserved cysteine through the conserved F or W. The order of the fields is V gene, J gene, CDR3 protein.

TRBV28	TRBJ2-3	CASTRTSGSVSDTQYF
TRBV5-1	TRBJ1-3	CASSPGQTSGNTIYF
TRBV5-1	TRBJ2-3	CASSLVGDDTDTQYF
TRBV30	TRBJ1-1	CALTGSEVTEAFF
TRBV7-3	TRBJ2-4	CASSLSRENIQYF
TRBV11-1	TRBJ2-5	CASSLRLASQETQYF
TRBV12-3/TRBV12-4	TRBJ1-3	CASSFLPGTGNTIYF
TRBV6-2/TRBV6-3	TRBJ2-2	CASSASGLASEGELFF
TRBV6-2/TRBV6-3	TRBJ2-7	CASTTGGHEQYF
TRBV18	TRBJ2-1	CASSPGTFNEQFF
TRBV5-1	TRBJ2-5	CASSRALGSGEETQYF
TRBV7-2	TRBJ1-1	CASSFPTREEAFF
TRBV6-2/TRBV6-3	TRBJ1-1	CASRMVVGDTEAFF
TRBV10-3	TRBJ1-6	CAISSRQPDNSPLHF
TRBV6-6	TRBJ1-2	CASSYMDGYGYTF
TRBV6-2/TRBV6-3	TRBJ1-1	CASSYSWRTEAFF
TRBV7-2	TRBJ1-6	CASSLGSPLHF
TRBV3-1	TRBJ2-7	CASSGDRGHEQYF
TRBV6-6	TRBJ1-2	CATQGPGSYGYTF
TRBV29-1	TRBJ1-4	CSGGQGKGEKLFF
TRBV11-2	TRBJ2-2	CASSLDWRSLTGELFF
TRBV7-8	TRBJ2-2	CASSSFVGQGVTGELFF
TRBV9	TRBJ2-3	CASSATGTSGGAADTQYF
TRBV29-1	TRBJ1-2	CSVLGPNGYTF
TRBV7-2	TRBJ2-7	CASSTGGTDYEQYF
TRBV7-6	TRBJ2-2	CASSVGTHGTGELFF
TRBV20-1	TRBJ2-5	CSASKTSSQETQYF
TRBV7-2	TRBJ2-7	CASSLAETVSYEQYF
TRBV29-1	TRBJ2-7	CSVVWAGLTYEQYF
TRBV20-1	TRBJ1-1	CSARVGSSNTEAFF
TRBV12-3/TRBV12-4	TRBJ2-7	CASSSAFYEQYF
TRBV9	TRBJ1-5	CASSAGTGDQPQHF
TRBV14	TRBJ1-2	CASSQEPGQGDGYTF
TRBV7-9	TRBJ1-4	CASSLTGGQEKLFF
TRBV5-6	TRBJ2-3	CASSPRGPTDTQYF
TRBV19	TRBJ2-7	CASSTGSTYEQYF
TRBV3-1	TRBJ2-2	CASSQDPWGAGDAGELFF
TRBV28	TRBJ2-7	CALPHEQYF
TRBV6-5	TRBJ2-5	CASSSLQTQYF
TRBV28	TRBJ2-7	CASSVRENEQYF
TRBV19	TRBJ2-1	CASSIVTSGADKQFF
TRBV7-6	TRBJ2-2	CASSGSRQGALNGELFF
TRBV2	TRBJ2-7	CASSSSGTGAYEQYF
TRBV27	TRBJ2-3	CASLAVGIDTQYF
TRBV6-2/TRBV6-3	TRBJ2-1	CASSKQGHGSYNEQFF